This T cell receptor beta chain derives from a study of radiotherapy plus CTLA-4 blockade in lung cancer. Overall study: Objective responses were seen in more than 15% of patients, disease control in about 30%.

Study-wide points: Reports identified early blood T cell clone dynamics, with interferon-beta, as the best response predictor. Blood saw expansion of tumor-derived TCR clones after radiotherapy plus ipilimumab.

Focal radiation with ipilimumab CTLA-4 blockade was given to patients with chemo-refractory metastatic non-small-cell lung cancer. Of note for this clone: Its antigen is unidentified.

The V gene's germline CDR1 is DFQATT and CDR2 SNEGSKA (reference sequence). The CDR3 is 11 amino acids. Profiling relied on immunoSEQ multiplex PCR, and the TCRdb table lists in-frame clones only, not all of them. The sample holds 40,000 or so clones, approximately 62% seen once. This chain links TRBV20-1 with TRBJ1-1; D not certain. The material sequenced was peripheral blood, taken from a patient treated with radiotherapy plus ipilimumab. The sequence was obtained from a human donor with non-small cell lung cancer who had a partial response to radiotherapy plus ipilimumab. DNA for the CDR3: TGCAGCCCTGGCACATCGACTGAAGCTTTCTTT. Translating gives CSPGTSTEAFF.